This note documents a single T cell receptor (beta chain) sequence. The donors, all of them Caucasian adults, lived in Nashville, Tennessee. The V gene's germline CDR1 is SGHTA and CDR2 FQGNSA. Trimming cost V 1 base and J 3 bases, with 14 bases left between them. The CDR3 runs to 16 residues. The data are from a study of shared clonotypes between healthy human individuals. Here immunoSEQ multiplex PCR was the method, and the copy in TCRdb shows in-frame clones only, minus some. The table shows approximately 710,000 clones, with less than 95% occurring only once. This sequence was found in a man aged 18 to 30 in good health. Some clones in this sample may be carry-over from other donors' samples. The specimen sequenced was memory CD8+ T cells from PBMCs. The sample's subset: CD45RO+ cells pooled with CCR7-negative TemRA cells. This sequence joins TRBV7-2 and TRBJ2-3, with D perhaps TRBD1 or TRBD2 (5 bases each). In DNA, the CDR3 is TGTGCCAGCAGCTTAGGGGGCGGGCTGGGAACAGATACGCAGTATTTT. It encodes CASSLGGGLGTDTQYF.